Reported below is one TCR beta chain. The sample comes from a study of blood T cell repertoires in COVID-19. Looking at the study overall: Acute and convalescent COVID-19 specimens originated in the United States, Italy and Spain. PBMCs, B-cell-depleted T cells, or T cells provided the cDNA or gDNA that made up the material.

Germline CDR1 reads KGHSH; CDR2 reads LQKENI. This CDR3 region has 15 residues. The ends lost 3 bases at V and 1 base at J; junction bases unmatched: 4. In the original workflow: By means of reference gene primer amplification, nucleated cell counts were estimated. Measured with immunoSEQ multiplex PCR; TCRdb has only the in-frame clones, and not every one. V, J and clone size reflect that table, while D and trimming were determined from the DNA. The sample comprises more than 200,000 clones, 88% of which are singletons, and around 1.5% rests with the top ten. The chain recombines TRBV18 with TRBJ2-7; 9 bases map to TRBD1. This TCR was sampled from a man older than 75 with acute or convalescent COVID-19. Sample: peripheral blood. Written as DNA, the CDR3 is TGTGCCAGCTCACCCCGGACAGGGGAATCCTACGAGCAGTACTTC. Protein product: CASSPRTGESYEQYF. The entire variable domain, with the rest obtained from reference TRBV18 and TRBJ2-7, is as follows: NAGVMQNPRHLVRRRGQEARLRCSPMKGHSHVYWYRQLPEEGLKFMVYLQKENIIDESGMPKERFSAEFPKEGPSILRIQQVVRGDSAAYFCASSPRTGESYEQYFGPGTRLTVT.